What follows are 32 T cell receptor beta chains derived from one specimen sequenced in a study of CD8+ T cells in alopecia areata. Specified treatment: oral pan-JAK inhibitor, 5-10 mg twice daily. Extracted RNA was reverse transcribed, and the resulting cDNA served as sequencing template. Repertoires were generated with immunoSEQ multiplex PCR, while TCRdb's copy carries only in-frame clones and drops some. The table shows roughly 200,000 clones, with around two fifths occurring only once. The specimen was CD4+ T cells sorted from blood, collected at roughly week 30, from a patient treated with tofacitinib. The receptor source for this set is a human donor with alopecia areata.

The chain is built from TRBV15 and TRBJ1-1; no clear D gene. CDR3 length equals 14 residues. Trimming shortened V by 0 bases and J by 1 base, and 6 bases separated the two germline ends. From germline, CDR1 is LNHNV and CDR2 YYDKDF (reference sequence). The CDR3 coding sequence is TGTGCCACCAGCAGAGATTTTTCGAACACTGAAGCTTTCTTT. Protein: CATSRDFSNTEAFF.

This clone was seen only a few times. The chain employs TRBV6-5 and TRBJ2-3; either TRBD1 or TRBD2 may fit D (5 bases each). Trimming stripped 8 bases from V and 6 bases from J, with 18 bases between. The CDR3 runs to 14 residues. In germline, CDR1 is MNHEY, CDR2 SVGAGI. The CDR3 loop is CASQGPSWLDTQYF. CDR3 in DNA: TGTGCCAGCCAGGGACCAAGTTGGTTGGATACGCAGTATTTT.

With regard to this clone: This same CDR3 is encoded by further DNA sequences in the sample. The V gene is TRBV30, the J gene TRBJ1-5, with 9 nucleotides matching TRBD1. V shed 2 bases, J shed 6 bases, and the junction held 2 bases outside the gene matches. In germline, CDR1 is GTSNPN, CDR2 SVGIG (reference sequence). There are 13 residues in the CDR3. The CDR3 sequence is CAWSTGGGQPQHF. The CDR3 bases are TGTGCCTGGAGTACAGGGGGCGGTCAGCCCCAGCATTTT.

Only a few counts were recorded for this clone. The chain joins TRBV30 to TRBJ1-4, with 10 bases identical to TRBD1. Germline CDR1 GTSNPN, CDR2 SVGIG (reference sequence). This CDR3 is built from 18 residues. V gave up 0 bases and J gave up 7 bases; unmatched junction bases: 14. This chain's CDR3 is CAWSVYGRPGQGTEKLFF. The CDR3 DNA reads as TGTGCCTGGAGTGTATACGGTCGGCCGGGACAGGGGACTGAAAAACTGTTTTTT. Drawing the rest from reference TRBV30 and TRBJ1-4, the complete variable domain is SQTIHQWPATLVQPVGSPLSLECTVEGTSNPNLYWYRQAAGRGLQLLFYSVGIGQISSEVPQNLSASRPQDRQFILSSKKLLLSDSGFYLCAWSVYGRPGQGTEKLFFGSGTQLSVL.

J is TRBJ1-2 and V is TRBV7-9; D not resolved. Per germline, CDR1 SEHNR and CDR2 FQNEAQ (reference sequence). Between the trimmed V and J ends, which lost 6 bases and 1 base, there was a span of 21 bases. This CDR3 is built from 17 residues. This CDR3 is CASSYTRDTSFNYGYTF. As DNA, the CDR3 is TGTGCCAGCAGTTATACCCGCGACACCTCCTTTAACTATGGCTACACCTTC.

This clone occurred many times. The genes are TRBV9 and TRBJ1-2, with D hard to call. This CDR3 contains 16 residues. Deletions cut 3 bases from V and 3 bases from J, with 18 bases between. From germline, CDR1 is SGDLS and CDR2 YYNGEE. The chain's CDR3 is CASSAAPRRKDYGYTF. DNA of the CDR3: TGTGCCAGCAGCGCAGCCCCCCGACGGAAGGACTATGGCTACACCTTC.

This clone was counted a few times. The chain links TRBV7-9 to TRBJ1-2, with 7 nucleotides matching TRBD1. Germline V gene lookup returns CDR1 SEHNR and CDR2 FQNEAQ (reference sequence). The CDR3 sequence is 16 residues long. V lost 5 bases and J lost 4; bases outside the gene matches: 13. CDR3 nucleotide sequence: TGTGCCAGCAGCAAGCCTGGACAGGCTGAATTCTATGGCTACACCTTC. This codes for CASSKPGQAEFYGYTF.

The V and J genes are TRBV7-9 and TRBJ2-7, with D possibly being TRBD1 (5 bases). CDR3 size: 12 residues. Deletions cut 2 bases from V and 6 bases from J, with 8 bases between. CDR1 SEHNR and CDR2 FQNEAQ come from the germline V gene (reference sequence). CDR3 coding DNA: TGTGCCAGCAGCTTACAGGGCCTCGAGCAGTACTTC. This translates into CASSLQGLEQYF.

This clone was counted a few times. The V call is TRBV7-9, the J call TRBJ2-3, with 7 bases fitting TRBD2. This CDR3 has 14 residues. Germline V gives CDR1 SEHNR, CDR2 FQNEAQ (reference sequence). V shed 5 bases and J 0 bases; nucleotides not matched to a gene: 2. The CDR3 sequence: CASSPTSSTDTQYF. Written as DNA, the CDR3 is TGTGCCAGCAGCCCGACTAGCAGCACAGATACGCAGTATTTT.

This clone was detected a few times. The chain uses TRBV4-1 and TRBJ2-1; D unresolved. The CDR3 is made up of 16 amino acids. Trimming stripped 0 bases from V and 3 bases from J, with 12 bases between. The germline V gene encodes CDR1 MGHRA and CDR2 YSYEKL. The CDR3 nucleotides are TGCGCCAGCAGCCAAGAGGGATACACAGTCTACAATGAGCAGTTCTTC. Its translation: CASSQEGYTVYNEQFF.

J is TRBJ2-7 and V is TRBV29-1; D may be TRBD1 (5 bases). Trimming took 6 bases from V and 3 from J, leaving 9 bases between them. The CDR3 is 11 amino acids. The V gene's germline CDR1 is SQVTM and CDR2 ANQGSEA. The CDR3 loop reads CSVRQSYEQYF. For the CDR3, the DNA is TGCAGCGTCCGACAGAGCTACGAGCAGTACTTC.

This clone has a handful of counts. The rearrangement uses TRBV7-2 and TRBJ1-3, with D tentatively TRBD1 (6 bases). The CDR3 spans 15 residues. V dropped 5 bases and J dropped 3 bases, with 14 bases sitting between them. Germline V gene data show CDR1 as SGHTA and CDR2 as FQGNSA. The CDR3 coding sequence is TGTGCCAGCAGCCCCTCTACAGGGTTTGGAAACACCATATATTTT. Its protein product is CASSPSTGFGNTIYF.

CDR3 sequence (DNA): TGTGCCTGGAGCGGACAGGGGCGGGCCCTCCACTTT. This encodes CAWSGQGRALHF. The chain recombines TRBV30 with TRBJ1-6, with 9 nucleotides matching TRBD1. Losses at the gene ends were 3 bases for V and 14 bases for J; bases not matched to a gene: 5. The CDR3 contains 12 residues. Germline lookup yields CDR1 GTSNPN and CDR2 SVGIG (reference sequence).

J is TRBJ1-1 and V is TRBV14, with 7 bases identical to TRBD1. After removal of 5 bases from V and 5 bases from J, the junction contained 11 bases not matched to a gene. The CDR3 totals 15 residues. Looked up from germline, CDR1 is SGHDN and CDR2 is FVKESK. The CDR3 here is CASSGLRDRSTEAFF. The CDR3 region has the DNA TGTGCCAGCAGCGGACTTCGGGACAGAAGTACTGAAGCTTTCTTT.

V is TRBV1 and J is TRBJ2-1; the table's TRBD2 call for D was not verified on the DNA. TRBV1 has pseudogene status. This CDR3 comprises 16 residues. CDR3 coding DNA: TGCACCAGCAGCCAAGGAGCGGGGAGCTCCTACAATGAGCAGTTCTTC. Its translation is CTSSQGAGSSYNEQFF.

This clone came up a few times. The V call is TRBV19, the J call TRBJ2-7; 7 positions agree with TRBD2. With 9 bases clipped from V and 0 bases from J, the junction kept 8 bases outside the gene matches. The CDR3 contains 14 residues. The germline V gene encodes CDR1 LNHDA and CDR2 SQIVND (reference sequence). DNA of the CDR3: TGTGCCAGGGGGAGGCCGGGAGGCTCCTACGAGCAGTACTTC. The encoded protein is CARGRPGGSYEQYF.

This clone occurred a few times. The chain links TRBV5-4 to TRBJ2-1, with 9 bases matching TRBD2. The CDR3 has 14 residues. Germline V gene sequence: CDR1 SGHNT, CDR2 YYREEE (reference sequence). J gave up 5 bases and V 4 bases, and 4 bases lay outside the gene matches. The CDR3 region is CASSRGLANNEQFF. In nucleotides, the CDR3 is TGTGCCAGCAGCCGTGGACTAGCGAACAATGAGCAGTTCTTC.

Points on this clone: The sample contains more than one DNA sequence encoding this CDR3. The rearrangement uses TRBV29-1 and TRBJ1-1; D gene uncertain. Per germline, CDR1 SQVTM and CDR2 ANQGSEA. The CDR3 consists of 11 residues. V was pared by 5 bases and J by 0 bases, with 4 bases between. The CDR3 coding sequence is TGCAGCGTTAGGGTGAACACTGAAGCTTTCTTT. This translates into CSVRVNTEAFF. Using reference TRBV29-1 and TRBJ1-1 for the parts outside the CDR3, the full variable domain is SAVISQKPSRDICQRGTSLTIQCQVDSQVTMMFWYRQQPGQSLTLIATANQGSEATYESGFVIDKFPISRPNLTFSTLTVSNMSPEDSSIYLCSVRVNTEAFFGQGTRLTVV.

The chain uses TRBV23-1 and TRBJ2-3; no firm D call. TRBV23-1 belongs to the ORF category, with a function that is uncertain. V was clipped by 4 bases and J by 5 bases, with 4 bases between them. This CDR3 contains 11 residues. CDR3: CASSPLDTQYF. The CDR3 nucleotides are TGCGCCAGCAGTCCTCTAGATACGCAGTATTTT.

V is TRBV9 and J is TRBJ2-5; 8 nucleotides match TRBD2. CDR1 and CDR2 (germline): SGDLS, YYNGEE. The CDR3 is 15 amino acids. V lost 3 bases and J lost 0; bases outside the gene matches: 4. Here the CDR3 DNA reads TGTGCCAGCAGCGGGAACGGGGGGGACCAAGAGACCCAGTACTTC. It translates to CASSGNGGDQETQYF.

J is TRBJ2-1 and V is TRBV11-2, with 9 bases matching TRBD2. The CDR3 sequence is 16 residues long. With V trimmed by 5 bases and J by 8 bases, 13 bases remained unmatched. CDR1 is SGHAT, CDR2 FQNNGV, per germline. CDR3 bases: TGTGCCAGCAGCGTGAATTTAGCGGGAGCAGGCGATGAGCAGTTCTTC. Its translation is CASSVNLAGAGDEQFF.

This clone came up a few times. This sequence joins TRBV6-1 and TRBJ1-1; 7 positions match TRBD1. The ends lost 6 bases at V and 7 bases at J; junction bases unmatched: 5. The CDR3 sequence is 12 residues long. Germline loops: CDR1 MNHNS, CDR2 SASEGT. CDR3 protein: CASRSRTGEAFF. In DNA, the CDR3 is TGTGCCAGCAGGTCCCGGACAGGTGAAGCTTTCTTT.

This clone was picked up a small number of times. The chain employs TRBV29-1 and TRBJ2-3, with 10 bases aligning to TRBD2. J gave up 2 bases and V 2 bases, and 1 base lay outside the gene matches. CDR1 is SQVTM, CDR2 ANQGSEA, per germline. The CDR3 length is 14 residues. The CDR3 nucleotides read TGCAGCGTTGAAACTAGCGGGATCACAGATACGCAGTATTTT. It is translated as CSVETSGITDTQYF.

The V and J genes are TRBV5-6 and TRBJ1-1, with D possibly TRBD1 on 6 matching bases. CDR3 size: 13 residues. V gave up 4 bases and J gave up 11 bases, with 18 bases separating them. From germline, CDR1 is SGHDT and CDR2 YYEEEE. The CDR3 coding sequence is TGTGCCAGCAGCCCGAGGGGGAGTTTCTTGGCTTTCTTT. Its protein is CASSPRGSFLAFF.

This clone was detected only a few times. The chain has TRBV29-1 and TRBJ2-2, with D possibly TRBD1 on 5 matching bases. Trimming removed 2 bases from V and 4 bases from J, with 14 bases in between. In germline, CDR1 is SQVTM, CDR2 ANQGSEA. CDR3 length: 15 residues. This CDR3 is CSVEIRQGLTGELFF. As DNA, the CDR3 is TGCAGCGTTGAAATTCGGCAGGGCCTCACCGGGGAGCTGTTTTTT.

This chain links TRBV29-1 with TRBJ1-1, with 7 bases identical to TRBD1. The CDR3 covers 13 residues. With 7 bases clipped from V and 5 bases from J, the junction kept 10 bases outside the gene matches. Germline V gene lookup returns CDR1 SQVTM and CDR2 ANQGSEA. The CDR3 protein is CSARDSKETEAFF. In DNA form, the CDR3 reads TGCAGCGCCCGGGACAGTAAGGAAACTGAAGCTTTCTTT.

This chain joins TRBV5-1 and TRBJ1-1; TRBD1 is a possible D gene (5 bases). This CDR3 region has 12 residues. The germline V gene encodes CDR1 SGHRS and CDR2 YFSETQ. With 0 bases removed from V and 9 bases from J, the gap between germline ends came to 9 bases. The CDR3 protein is CASSLEQGQAFF. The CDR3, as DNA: TGCGCCAGCAGCTTGGAGCAGGGACAAGCTTTCTTT.

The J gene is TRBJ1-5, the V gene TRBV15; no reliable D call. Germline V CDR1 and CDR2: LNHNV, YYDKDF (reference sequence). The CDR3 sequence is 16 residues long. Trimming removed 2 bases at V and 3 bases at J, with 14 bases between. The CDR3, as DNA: TGTGCCACCAGCAGACACGACGTCGGACCCAATCAGCCCCAGCATTTT. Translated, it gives CATSRHDVGPNQPQHF.

CDR3 bases: TGTGCCAGCACCAAAGGACAGGGGTGGGCTGAAGCTTTCTTT. It codes for CASTKGQGWAEAFF. The chain joins TRBV27 to TRBJ1-1; 9 positions match TRBD1. Trimming removed 7 bases from V and 6 bases from J; junction bases left unmatched: 9. CDR1 and CDR2 (germline): MNHEY, SMNVEV (reference sequence). This CDR3 has 14 amino acids.

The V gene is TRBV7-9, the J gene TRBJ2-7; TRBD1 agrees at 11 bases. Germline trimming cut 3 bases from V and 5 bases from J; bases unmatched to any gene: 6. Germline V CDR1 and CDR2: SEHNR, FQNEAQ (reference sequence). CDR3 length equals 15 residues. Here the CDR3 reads CASSFRTGGAHEQYF. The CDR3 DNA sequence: TGTGCCAGCAGCTTTCGGACAGGGGGCGCACACGAGCAGTACTTC.

CDR3 nucleotide sequence: TGTGCCTGGAGTCCAGGACAGAGCACAGATACGCAGTATTTT. Translated: CAWSPGQSTDTQYF. This chain connects TRBV30 to TRBJ2-3; a weak D match, TRBD1 (6 bases). From germline, CDR1 is GTSNPN and CDR2 SVGIG (reference sequence). V dropped 2 bases and J dropped 0 bases, with 9 bases sitting between them. The CDR3 consists of 14 residues.

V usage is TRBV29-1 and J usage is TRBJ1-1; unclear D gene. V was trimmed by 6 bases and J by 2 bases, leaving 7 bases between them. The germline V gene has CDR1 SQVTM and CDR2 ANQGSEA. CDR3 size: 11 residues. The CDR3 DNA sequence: TGCAGCGTCCTCTCCAACACTGAAGCTTTCTTT. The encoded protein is CSVLSNTEAFF. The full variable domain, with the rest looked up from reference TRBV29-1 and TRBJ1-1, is SAVISQKPSRDICQRGTSLTIQCQVDSQVTMMFWYRQQPGQSLTLIATANQGSEATYESGFVIDKFPISRPNLTFSTLTVSNMSPEDSSIYLCSVLSNTEAFFGQGTRLTVV.